The next 24 T cell receptor beta chains were all read from a single sample in a study of OX40 agonist ivuxolimab in advanced cancers. The protocol was immunoSEQ multiplex PCR, while the TCRdb copy is restricted to in-frame clones and leaves out a portion. The table includes tens of thousands of clones, approximately 82% detected once. The sample here was CD4+ or CD8+ T cells sorted from blood, taken in a trial of the OX40 agonist ivuxolimab. These receptors were collected from an adult with an advanced solid tumor such as melanoma, head and neck, liver or kidney cancer.

The rearrangement joins TRBV19 to TRBJ2-7, with 8 bases fitting TRBD2. J was trimmed by 3 bases and V by 4 bases; bases with no gene match: 5. Germline V gives CDR1 LNHDA, CDR2 SQIVND (reference sequence). The length of the CDR3 is 14 residues. The CDR3 protein is CASSKSGGDYEQYF. The CDR3 region has the DNA TGTGCCAGTAGTAAGTCGGGGGGGGACTACGAGCAGTACTTC.

This clone is a singleton in its sample. The chain joins TRBV5-4 to TRBJ1-2; 7 nucleotides line up with TRBD1. V lost 0 bases, J lost 5 bases, and 4 bases stayed unmatched. Germline CDR1 and CDR2: SGHNT and YYREEE (reference sequence). The CDR3 totals 14 residues. CDR3 amino acids: CASSLAGGKYGYTF. The CDR3 DNA reads TGTGCCAGCAGCTTGGCAGGGGGGAAGTATGGCTACACCTTC.

The chain links TRBV29-1 to TRBJ1-2; unclear D gene. Germline loops: CDR1 SQVTM, CDR2 ANQGSEA. CDR3 size: 11 residues. V lost 4 bases to trimming and J lost 1 base, with 4 bases between them. CDR3 in DNA: TGCAGCGTTGTTTTTAACTATGGCTACACCTTC. Protein product: CSVVFNYGYTF.

The CDR3 protein is CASSLAMSGEQFF. The CDR3 DNA reads as TGTGCCAGCAGCTTGGCTATGAGCGGCGAGCAGTTCTTC. J is TRBJ2-1 and V is TRBV7-9; tentatively, D is TRBD2 (5 bases). The V gene lost 3 bases and the J gene lost 10 bases, with 13 bases spanning the gap. The germline CDR1 and CDR2 sequences are SEHNR and FQNEAQ (reference sequence). The CDR3 spans 13 residues.

The J gene is TRBJ1-6, the V gene TRBV18; D may be TRBD1 (5 bases). Germline V gene data show CDR1 as KGHSH and CDR2 as LQKENI. The V and J ends lost 3 bases and 6 bases respectively, with 12 bases between them. This CDR3 has 15 residues. Here the CDR3 DNA reads TGTGCCAGCTCACCCAGGGAGGGTGGTAATTCACCCCTCCACTTT. Its protein is CASSPREGGNSPLHF.

The rearrangement joins TRBV11-3 to TRBJ2-1, with 7 bases fitting TRBD1. The CDR3 is made up of 14 amino acids. Per germline, CDR1 SGHNT and CDR2 YENEEA. Trimming took 5 bases from V and 7 from J; bases not matched to a gene: 8. This chain's CDR3 is CASSARQGTNEQFF. Written as DNA, the CDR3 is TGTGCCAGCAGCGCCCGACAGGGTACAAATGAGCAGTTCTTC.

The chain links TRBV12-5 to TRBJ2-7; weak D call: TRBD1 (5 bases). The germline V gene encodes CDR1 LGHNT and CDR2 FRNRAP. This CDR3 contains 16 residues. V dropped 5 bases and J dropped 3 bases, with 20 bases sitting between them. This CDR3 is CASGLPPATEVYEQYF. CDR3 bases: TGTGCTAGTGGTCTCCCTCCCGCGACAGAAGTCTACGAGCAGTACTTC.

The chain has TRBV5-1 and TRBJ2-2, with TRBD2 as a possible D gene (6 bases). V lost 6 bases and J lost 8, with 14 bases in between. There are 13 residues in the CDR3. Germline lookup yields CDR1 SGHRS and CDR2 YFSETQ. Here the CDR3 DNA reads TGCGCCAGCACGGAACCCGGGGGAGGGGAGCTGTTTTTT. Protein sequence: CASTEPGGGELFF.

In DNA form, the CDR3 reads TGCAGCGTTGCCGGGACAGGGGGCTGGGGAAACATTCAGTACTTC. Protein: CSVAGTGGWGNIQYF. The genes are TRBV29-1 and TRBJ2-4; 12 nucleotides align to TRBD1. V shed 4 bases and J 6 bases; nucleotides not matched to a gene: 7. CDR1 is SQVTM and CDR2 is ANQGSEA in the germline V gene. The CDR3 length is 15 residues.

On this clone itself: One end of the junction is discordant with germline, which a read error may explain. The CDR3 DNA reads TGTGCCAGCAGCCGGGACGGGAACTCTCGAAACACCATATATTTT. The encoded protein is CASSRDGNSRNTIYF. The chain has TRBV2 and TRBJ1-3, with TRBD1 as a possible D gene (5 bases). The CDR3 consists of 15 residues. CDR1 SNHLY and CDR2 FYNNEI come from the germline V gene.

The chain uses TRBV15 and TRBJ1-1; no clear D gene. This CDR3 has 14 amino acids. In germline, CDR1 is LNHNV, CDR2 YYDKDF (reference sequence). Trimming shortened V by 0 bases and J by 1 base, and 6 bases separated the two germline ends. CDR3 DNA: TGTGCCACCAGCAGAGATTTTGCGAACACTGAAGCTTTCTTT. This encodes CATSRDFANTEAFF.

This clone was recorded at least ten times. This sequence joins TRBV11-2 and TRBJ2-5; unclear D gene. This CDR3 is 11 amino acids long. V dropped 5 bases and J dropped 1 base, with 2 bases sitting between them. CDR1 is SGHAT and CDR2 is FQNNGV in the germline V gene. Here the CDR3 DNA reads TGTGCCAGCAGCGTCCAAGAGACCCAGTACTTC. It specifies CASSVQETQYF.

The chain has TRBV2 and TRBJ2-5; 9 bases are shared with TRBD2. Germline CDR1 is SNHLY and CDR2 is FYNNEI. V gave up 10 bases and J gave up 4 bases; unmatched junction bases: 7. The CDR3 is 13 residues long. DNA of the CDR3: TGTGCCATGCGCGGGGGGGCCTCAGAGACCCAGTACTTC. Protein product: CAMRGGASETQYF.

This clone was seen more than once but under ten times. The J gene is TRBJ1-2, the V gene TRBV28, with unresolved D. This CDR3 contains 11 residues. The germline V gene encodes CDR1 MDHEN and CDR2 SYDVKM. V gave up 6 bases and J gave up 3 bases, with 5 bases separating them. The CDR3: CASSVYYGYTF. DNA of the CDR3: TGTGCCAGCAGCGTCTACTATGGCTACACCTTC.

V is TRBV7-9 and J is TRBJ2-7, with D perhaps assigned TRBD1 or TRBD2 (5 bases each). This CDR3 is 14 amino acids long. The germline CDR1 and CDR2 sequences are SEHNR and FQNEAQ (reference sequence). V lost 0 bases and J lost 3, with 9 bases in between. The CDR3 DNA reads as TGTGCCAGCAGCTTAGCGGGGGTCCACTACGAGCAGTACTTC. Protein: CASSLAGVHYEQYF.

The CDR3 here is CASSQRTSGSDTGELFF. The CDR3 region has the DNA TGTGCCAGCAGCCAAAGGACTAGCGGGAGCGACACCGGGGAGCTGTTTTTT. The rearrangement uses TRBV13 and TRBJ2-2; TRBD2 aligns across 13 bases. V shed 5 bases and J 3 bases; nucleotides not matched to a gene: 6. Germline CDR1 is PRHDT and CDR2 is FYEKMQ (reference sequence). This CDR3 has 17 amino acids.

This CDR3 is CASRAGVPGGKLFF. For the CDR3, the DNA is TGTGCCAGCAGGGCAGGGGTCCCCGGAGGGAAACTGTTTTTT. The V gene is TRBV6-6, the J gene TRBJ1-4, with a tentative D call TRBD1 (6 bases). The CDR3 covers 14 residues. Germline V gene data show CDR1 as MNHNY and CDR2 as SVGAGI (reference sequence). Trimming removed 6 bases from V and 11 bases from J, with 19 bases in between.

The chain carries TRBV4-1 and TRBJ2-7; maybe TRBD1 (5 bases). The CDR3 spans 15 residues. V was clipped by 0 bases and J by 4 bases, with 13 bases between them. The germline gives CDR1 MGHRA, CDR2 YSYEKL. As DNA, the CDR3 is TGCGCCAGCAGCCAAGATAGCCAGGGCTTTTACGAGCAGTACTTC. Its translation: CASSQDSQGFYEQYF.

V is TRBV5-1 and J is TRBJ1-2, with D unresolved. Trimming removed 2 bases from V and 4 bases from J, with 12 bases in between. This CDR3 region has 14 residues. Germline V CDR1 and CDR2: SGHRS, YFSETQ. CDR3 residues: CASSFAGSSYGYTF. CDR3 DNA sequence: TGCGCCAGCAGCTTTGCTGGTAGCAGCTATGGCTACACCTTC.

This clone has only a few counts. The chain has TRBV7-2 and TRBJ2-1; 8 positions agree with TRBD1. The CDR3 consists of 14 residues. The germline gives CDR1 SGHTA, CDR2 FQGNSA. Unmatched junction bases numbered 8, after V lost 4 bases and J lost 9 bases. The CDR3 DNA sequence: TGTGCCAGCAGCTCAGGACAGGGCTGGGGTGAGCAGTTCTTC. Translation: CASSSGQGWGEQFF.

This clone was found a few times. The chain links TRBV5-1 to TRBJ2-1; D gene uncertain. Deletions cut 1 base from V and 6 bases from J, with 11 bases between. CDR3 length: 14 amino acids. Germline V gene data show CDR1 as SGHRS and CDR2 as YFSETQ. The CDR3 nucleotides are TGCGCCAGCAGCTTGCTGCAGGTGGGCAATGAGCAGTTCTTC. Protein: CASSLLQVGNEQFF.

V gene TRBV19 combines with J gene TRBJ1-2, with D uncertain. Germline CDR1 is LNHDA and CDR2 is SQIVND (reference sequence). There are 13 residues in the CDR3. Trimming shortened V by 3 bases and J by 2 bases, and 7 bases separated the two germline ends. The CDR3: CASSMEGNYGYTF. The CDR3 region has the DNA TGTGCCAGTAGTATGGAAGGGAACTATGGCTACACCTTC.

The gene calls are TRBV28 and TRBJ2-7; no definite D call. V dropped 7 bases and J dropped 7 bases, with 17 bases sitting between them. CDR1 is MDHEN and CDR2 is SYDVKM in the germline V gene. The CDR3 covers 13 residues. The CDR3 loop reads CASTTPTAWEQYF. For the CDR3, the DNA is TGTGCCAGCACCACACCGACCGCCTGGGAGCAGTACTTC.

V and J are TRBV6-5 and TRBJ1-2; perhaps TRBD1 as D (6 bases). Germline values: CDR1 MNHEY, CDR2 SVGAGI. The V and J ends lost 3 bases and 1 base respectively, with 15 bases between them. The CDR3 contains 16 residues. The CDR3 DNA reads TGTGCCAGCAGTTATTATCTCTTGACAGGTAACTATGGCTACACCTTC. It is translated as CASSYYLLTGNYGYTF.